These 3 T cell receptor beta chains came from one sample sequenced in a study of blood T cell repertoires in COVID-19. Measured with immunoSEQ multiplex PCR; TCRdb has only the in-frame clones, and not every one. The sample includes roughly 94,000 clones, roughly 88% of them seen just once. Material: peripheral blood. The source of these receptors is a man aged 60 to 69 with acute or convalescent COVID-19.

The chain uses TRBV12-5 and TRBJ2-5, with D possibly matching TRBD1 (5 bases). This CDR3 spans 14 amino acids. Germline CDR1 LGHNT, CDR2 FRNRAP. V gave up 6 bases and J gave up 4 bases, with 15 bases separating them. The CDR3 protein is CASGVGHNLETQYF. Here the CDR3 DNA reads TGTGCTAGTGGGGTAGGACACAACCTAGAGACCCAGTACTTC.

The V call is TRBV29-1, the J call TRBJ2-1, with 7 positions matching TRBD2. CDR3 length: 14 residues. J lost 4 bases, V lost 6 bases, and 9 bases had no gene match. Per the germline V gene, CDR1 is SQVTM and CDR2 is ANQGSEA. The DNA of the CDR3 is TGCAGCGTCCCCGGGCGGGGGAAATACAATGAGCAGTTCTTC. It specifies CSVPGRGKYNEQFF.

V and J are TRBV5-1 and TRBJ2-7; TRBD1 aligns across 8 bases. With V trimmed by 4 bases and J by 5 bases, 8 bases remained unmatched. Germline V gene sequence: CDR1 SGHRS, CDR2 YFSETQ. This CDR3 region has 14 residues. CDR3 residues: CASSARDRSNEQYF. The CDR3, as DNA: TGCGCCAGCAGCGCCCGGGACAGGTCCAACGAGCAGTACTTC. Filled out from reference TRBV5-1 and TRBJ2-7, the complete variable domain reads KAGVTQTPRYLIKTRGQQVTLSCSPISGHRSVSWYQQTPGQGLQFLFEYFSETQRNKGNFPGRFSGRQFSNSRSEMNVSTLELGDSALYLCASSARDRSNEQYFGPGTRLTVT.